This entry concerns a single T cell receptor (beta chain). Its target is unknown. This CDR3 spans 14 amino acids. Looked up from germline, CDR1 is SGHTA and CDR2 is FQGNSA. Germline trimming cut 10 bases from V and 6 bases from J; bases unmatched to any gene: 12. The data originate from a study of CD8 T cells in ankylosing spondylitis. Quantitative 5'-RACE with molecular barcodes was used to make the TCR beta libraries. Each CDR3 protein gets one entry after TCRdb re-called the 5' RACE reads with MiXCR. Of tens of thousands of distinct CDR3 sequences in the sample, roughly 30% were seen once. General study points: Ankylosing spondylitis blood appeared to carry a characteristic TCR beta motif of several highly homologous variants. Within peripheral blood, clones linked to disease were CD8+ and relatively rare. Some motif variants were previously reported in reactive arthritis synovial fluid and blood.

This sequence originates from a male donor with ankylosing spondylitis or in good health (not recorded which). This chain uses TRBV7-2 with TRBJ2-3; 8 nucleotides agree with TRBD2. The sequenced sample consisted of blood, either unsorted or a sorted T cell fraction (not recorded which). As DNA, the CDR3 is TGTGCCACCCTTAGCGGGGTAGCAAGGGATACGCAGTATTTT. This encodes CATLSGVARDTQYF.